Below are 11 T cell receptor beta chains sequenced from a single sample in a study of CD8 T cells in Susac syndrome (dated by TCRdb to about 2019). Libraries came from the immunoSEQ multiplex PCR assay. RNA was extracted with the RNeasy kit and roughly 0.5 to 1 ug was reverse transcribed using random hexamers. TCRdb reanalyzed the raw reads on its own, using fastp at Q25 for trimming and MiXCR for clone calling, and kept in-frame beta chains. Each CDR3 protein appears once, grouped with its most common genes and DNA. Across this sample there are about 200,000 distinct CDR3 sequences, with 92% seen only once. About 0.12% of the sample is held by the ten biggest clonotypes. The sequenced sample was CD8+ T cells from PBMCs. The source is a human donor with multiple sclerosis.

CDR3 coding DNA: TGTGCCAGCAGCTCCAGGGGAAGCAATCAGCCCCAGCATTTT. This translates into CASSSRGSNQPQHF. The chain recombines TRBV13 with TRBJ1-5; a weak D match, TRBD1 (6 bases). Germline CDR1 PRHDT, CDR2 FYEKMQ (reference sequence). Between the trimmed V and J ends, which lost 4 bases and 1 base, there was a span of 8 bases. The CDR3 loop spans 14 amino acids.

The chain carries TRBV12-2 and TRBJ2-5; the DNA was not compared with TRBD2, the D call given in the table. TRBV12-2 is shown as a pseudogene. This CDR3 comprises 16 residues. This CDR3 reads CASRLGGGSVVETQYF. The CDR3 DNA reads as TGTGCAAGTCGCTTAGGGGGCGGGAGTGTCGTGGAGACCCAGTACTTC.

V usage is TRBV5-4 and J usage is TRBJ1-1; D remains unclear. Trimming took off 2 bases at V and 8 bases at J, with 7 bases between the two ends. CDR1 SGHNT and CDR2 YYREEE come from the germline V gene (reference sequence). This CDR3 has 11 residues. The CDR3 region has the DNA TGTGCCAGCAGCTTCCTCGGGGAAGCTTTCTTT. Its protein is CASSFLGEAFF. Full variable domain (outside the CDR3, taken from reference TRBV5-4 and TRBJ1-1): ETGVTQSPTHLIKTRGQQVTLRCSSQSGHNTVSWYQQALGQGPQFIFQYYREEENGRGNFPPRFSGLQFPNYSSELNVNALELDDSALYLCASSFLGEAFFGQGTRLTVV.

The chain joins TRBV5-1 to TRBJ1-4, with D possibly matching TRBD1 (6 bases). CDR3 size: 13 residues. Germline CDR1 and CDR2: SGHRS and YFSETQ. V was shortened by 8 bases and J by 5 bases, with 13 bases between the two germline ends. CDR3 nucleotides: TGCGCCAGTCAGGACAGTCGAAATGAAAAACTGTTTTTT. Translating it yields CASQDSRNEKLFF.

The gene calls are TRBV3-1 and TRBJ2-6, with unresolved D. Trimming cost V 2 bases and J 6 bases, with 20 bases left between them. Germline values: CDR1 LGHDT, CDR2 YNNKEL (reference sequence). The length of the CDR3 is 18 residues. DNA for the CDR3: TGTGCCAGCAGCCAAATCGATCCGCGGCTTTTATCGGCCAACGTCCTGACTTTC. Residues: CASSQIDPRLLSANVLTF.

This clonotype was observed once. The chain is built from TRBV30 and TRBJ1-2, with TRBD1 matching over 8 bases. This CDR3 has 11 residues. Germline values: CDR1 GTSNPN, CDR2 SVGIG (reference sequence). V gave up 7 bases and J gave up 5 bases; unmatched junction bases: 3. In DNA, the CDR3 is TGTGCCTCTACAGGGGGATATGGCTACACCTTC. Translating it yields CASTGGYGYTF.

The J gene is TRBJ1-6, the V gene TRBV14; a weak D match, TRBD1 (6 bases). Germline-derived CDR1 and CDR2 are SGHDN and FVKESK. The CDR3 has 15 amino acids. Trimming cost V 5 bases and J 10 bases, with 18 bases left between them. The chain's CDR3 is CASSSYRAVFSPLHF. Written as DNA, the CDR3 is TGTGCCAGCAGCTCCTACAGGGCGGTATTCTCACCCCTCCACTTT.

The J gene is TRBJ1-5, the V gene TRBV27; D not certain. The CDR3 sequence is 14 residues long. V lost 10 bases, J lost 5 bases, and 18 bases lay in between. Germline CDR1 is MNHEY and CDR2 is SMNVEV (reference sequence). The CDR3 sequence is CATRTGQADQPQHF. CDR3 DNA sequence: TGTGCCACCCGAACCGGGCAGGCCGATCAGCCCCAGCATTTT.

This rearrangement joins TRBV6-5 to TRBJ2-3; 7 bases map to TRBD2. Trimming took 6 bases from V and 0 from J; bases not matched to a gene: 3. The CDR3 totals 14 residues. CDR1 MNHEY and CDR2 SVGAGI come from the germline V gene. The CDR3 spells CASSGGSSTDTQYF. CDR3 sequence (DNA): TGTGCCAGCAGCGGGGGGAGTAGCACAGATACGCAGTATTTT.

The chain carries TRBV12-3 or TRBV12-4 and TRBJ2-3; 12 bases line up with TRBD2. V shed 6 bases, J shed 7 bases, and the junction held 8 bases outside the gene matches. CDR3 length equals 15 residues. Here the CDR3 DNA reads TGTGCCAGCAGCCCTAGCGGGAGGGCCTTCAATACGCAGTATTTT. This gives the protein CASSPSGRAFNTQYF.

The gene calls are TRBV19 and TRBJ2-1; 8 nucleotides align to TRBD2. Germline V gene sequence: CDR1 LNHDA, CDR2 SQIVND (reference sequence). The CDR3 length is 14 residues. The junction had 4 bases not matched to a gene; V was cut back by 3 bases and J by 6 bases. CDR3 sequence reads: CASSMAGGANEQFF. The CDR3 nucleotides read TGTGCCAGTAGTATGGCGGGAGGTGCCAATGAGCAGTTCTTC.